This T cell receptor (beta chain) was obtained from a study of T cell responses to AZD1222 COVID-19 vaccine. Study-level information: Second doses at about 4 or about 12 weeks were pooled.

This table comes from immunoSEQ multiplex PCR, and its TCRdb copy is limited to in-frame clones, with some not included. The table lists 95,000 to 150,000 clones, 75% to 90% of them singletons. General observations from the study: Within unmutated variant regions lay the reported targets of nearly half of spike-specific TCRs.

Trimming removed 5 bases at V and 5 bases at J, with 15 bases between. Germline CDR1 SEHNR, CDR2 FQNEAQ (reference sequence). The CDR3 runs to 14 residues. Note on this clone: The antigen remains undetermined.

This sequence originates from an adult in good health. Sequencing used peripheral blood, obtained on day 0 of AZD1222 vaccination. The chain combines TRBV7-9 with TRBJ1-2; D is perhaps TRBD1 (6 bases). The CDR3 protein is CASSPDRRTYGYTF. CDR3 nucleotide sequence: TGTGCCAGCAGCCCCGACAGGCGTACGTATGGCTACACCTTC.